The present T cell receptor (beta chain) was sequenced within a study of T cells in localized non-small cell lung cancer. Notes on the study in general: Within adjacent lung there appeared a median around 60 of the top 100 tumor clones. Density of T cells in blood, when higher, went with longer overall survival. Clonality of T cells reached its maximum in uninvolved adjacent lung, surpassing tumor.

CDR3 size: 15 residues. V dropped 1 base and J dropped 7 bases, with 13 bases sitting between them. Germline values: CDR1 SGHTA, CDR2 FQGNSA. Of note for this clone: The antigen remains unidentified.

TCRdb's table, derived via immunoSEQ multiplex PCR, lists solely in-frame clones and lacks some. This sample has tens of thousands of clones, with 86% found just once. The sample in question was peripheral blood, obtained before any cancer treatment. The clonotype originates from a woman aged 35 to 69 with stage I lung adenocarcinoma. The V and J genes are TRBV7-2 and TRBJ1-4; no clear D. The CDR3 DNA is TGTGCCAGCAGCTTAGAGTCGGGAATGGGTGAAAAACTGTTTTTT. Its translation is CASSLESGMGEKLFF. The full variable domain, rest sourced from reference TRBV7-2 and TRBJ1-4, is GAGVSQSPSNKVTEKGKDVELRCDPISGHTALYWYRQSLGQGLEFLIYFQGNSAPDKSGLPSDRFSAERTGGSVSTLTIQRTQQEDSAVYLCASSLESGMGEKLFFGSGTQLSVL.